A single sample gave rise to the 7 T cell receptor beta chains below, sequenced in a study of graft-versus-host responses after intestinal transplantation. Sequencing used immunoSEQ multiplex PCR; TCRdb keeps in-frame clones, though not all of them. The profile shows about 18,000 clones, roughly 40% of them singletons. The starting material was alloreactive CD4+ T cells from a mixed lymphocyte reaction culture, obtained before intestinal transplant. Subset reported: CFSE-low proliferating T cells sorted from roughly six-day pre-transplant mixed lymphocyte reaction (GvH or HvG direction). The receptor source for this set is a human patient who received an intestinal transplant.

The chain has TRBV11-3 and TRBJ2-3, with 8 bases lining up with TRBD1. This CDR3 region has 14 residues. Trimming removed 5 bases from V and 0 bases from J; junction bases left unmatched: 1. The germline V gene encodes CDR1 SGHNT and CDR2 YENEEA. The DNA for the CDR3 is TGTGCCAGCAGCCGGGACAGGAGCACAGATACGCAGTATTTT. Translated, it gives CASSRDRSTDTQYF.

This clone was seen a few times. The chain recombines TRBV5-6 with TRBJ1-5; no clear D. The CDR3 is 15 amino acids. The V gene lost 1 base and the J gene lost 0 bases, with 8 bases spanning the gap. Germline V lookup: CDR1 SGHDT, CDR2 YYEEEE. The DNA for the CDR3 is TGTGCCAGCAGCTTGCGCGGACCTAGCAATCAGCCCCAGCATTTT. This encodes CASSLRGPSNQPQHF. Complete variable domain (other parts from reference TRBV5-6 and TRBJ1-5): DAGVTQSPTHLIKTRGQQVTLRCSPKSGHDTVSWYQQALGQGPQFIFQYYEEEERQRGNFPDRFSGHQFPNYSSELNVNALLLGDSALYLCASSLRGPSNQPQHFGDGTRLSIL.

This clone was seen only a few times. The chain joins TRBV2 to TRBJ2-1, with D maybe TRBD2 (6 bases). Germline V gene lookup returns CDR1 SNHLY and CDR2 FYNNEI. The ends were cut back, 6 bases at V and 8 bases at J, with 32 bases in the middle. This CDR3 has 19 residues. The CDR3 nucleotides read TGTGCCAGCAGCCGAATGGGAGGAGGACTCCTTATGGATTTTGATGAGCAGTTCTTC. Protein product: CASSRMGGGLLMDFDEQFF.

Relative to its sample, this clone is medium-sized. The rearrangement uses TRBV19 and TRBJ2-1; perhaps TRBD1 as D (5 bases). The CDR3 is made up of 16 amino acids. Germline values: CDR1 LNHDA, CDR2 SQIVND (reference sequence). V dropped 5 bases and J dropped 0 bases, with 14 bases sitting between them. The CDR3 protein is CASSPRAVSSYNEQFF. CDR3 nucleotides: TGTGCCAGTAGTCCCAGGGCAGTGAGCTCCTACAATGAGCAGTTCTTC.

This clone was detected a few times. The gene calls are TRBV15 and TRBJ2-6; a possible D gene is TRBD2 (6 bases). The ends were cut back, 5 bases at V and 2 bases at J, with 22 bases in the middle. CDR3 length equals 19 residues. Germline V gene lookup returns CDR1 LNHNV and CDR2 YYDKDF (reference sequence). The DNA for the CDR3 is TGTGCCACCAGCCCCAATCGCGGGACCCCCCGGGCTGGGGCCAACGTCCTGACTTTC. Translated, it gives CATSPNRGTPRAGANVLTF.

This clone was found a few times. The V and J genes are TRBV10-3 and TRBJ2-1, with D perhaps matching TRBD1 or TRBD2 (6 bases each). Between the trimmed V and J ends, which lost 4 bases and 4 bases, there was a span of 11 bases. This CDR3 is 14 amino acids long. Germline loops: CDR1 ENHRY, CDR2 SYGVKD. The CDR3 nucleotides are TGTGCCATCAGTGGGGGGGCGCGGTACAATGAGCAGTTCTTC. Translated, it gives CAISGGARYNEQFF.

This clone was detected a few times. The chain employs TRBV7-2 and TRBJ2-7, with D unresolved. There are 12 residues in the CDR3. The germline gives CDR1 SGHTA, CDR2 FQGNSA. Trimming stripped 5 bases from V and 3 bases from J, with 8 bases between. The CDR3 nucleotides read TGTGCCAGCAGCCAACAGAGCTACGAGCAGTACTTC. Protein: CASSQQSYEQYF.